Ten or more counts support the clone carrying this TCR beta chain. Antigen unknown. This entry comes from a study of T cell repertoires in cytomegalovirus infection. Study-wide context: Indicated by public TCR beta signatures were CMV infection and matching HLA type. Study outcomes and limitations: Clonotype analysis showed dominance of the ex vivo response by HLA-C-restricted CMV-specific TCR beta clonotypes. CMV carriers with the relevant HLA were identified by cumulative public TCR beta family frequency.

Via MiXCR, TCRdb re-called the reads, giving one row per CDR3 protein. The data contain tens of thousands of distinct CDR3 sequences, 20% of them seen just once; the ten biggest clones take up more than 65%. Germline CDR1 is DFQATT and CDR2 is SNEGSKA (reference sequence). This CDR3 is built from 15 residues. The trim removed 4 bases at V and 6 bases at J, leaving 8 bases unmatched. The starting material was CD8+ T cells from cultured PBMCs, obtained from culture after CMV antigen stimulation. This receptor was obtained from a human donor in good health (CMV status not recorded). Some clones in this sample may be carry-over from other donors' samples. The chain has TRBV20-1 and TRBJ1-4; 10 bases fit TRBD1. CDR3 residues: CSANRAGTGDEKLFF. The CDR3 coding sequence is TGCAGTGCTAACCGAGCCGGGACAGGGGATGAAAAACTGTTTTTT.